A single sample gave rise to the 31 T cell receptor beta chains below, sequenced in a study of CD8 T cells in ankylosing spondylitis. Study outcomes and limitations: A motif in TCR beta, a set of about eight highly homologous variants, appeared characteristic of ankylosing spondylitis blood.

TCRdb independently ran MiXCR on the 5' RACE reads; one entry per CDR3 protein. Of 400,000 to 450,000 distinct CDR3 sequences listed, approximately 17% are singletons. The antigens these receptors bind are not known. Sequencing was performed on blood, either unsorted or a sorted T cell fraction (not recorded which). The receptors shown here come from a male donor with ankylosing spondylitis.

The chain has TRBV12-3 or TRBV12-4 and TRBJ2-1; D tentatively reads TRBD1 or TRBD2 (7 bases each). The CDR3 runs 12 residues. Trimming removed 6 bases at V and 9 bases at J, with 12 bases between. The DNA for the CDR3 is TGTGCCAGCAGCCAGGGGGGGGTTGAGCAGTTCTTC. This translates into CASSQGGVEQFF.

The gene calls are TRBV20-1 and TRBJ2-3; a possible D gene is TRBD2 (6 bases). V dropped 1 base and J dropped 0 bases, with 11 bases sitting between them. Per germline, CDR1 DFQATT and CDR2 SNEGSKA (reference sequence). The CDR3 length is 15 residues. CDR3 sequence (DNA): TGCAGTGCTAGAGGCGGGGACTTTAGCACAGATACGCAGTATTTT. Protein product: CSARGGDFSTDTQYF.

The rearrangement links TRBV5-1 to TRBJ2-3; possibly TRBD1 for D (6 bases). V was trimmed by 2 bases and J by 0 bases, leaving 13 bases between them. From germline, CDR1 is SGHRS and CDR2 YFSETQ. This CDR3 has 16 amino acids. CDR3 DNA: TGCGCCAGCAGCTTACAGGGCTCCCCTAGCACAGATACGCAGTATTTT. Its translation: CASSLQGSPSTDTQYF.

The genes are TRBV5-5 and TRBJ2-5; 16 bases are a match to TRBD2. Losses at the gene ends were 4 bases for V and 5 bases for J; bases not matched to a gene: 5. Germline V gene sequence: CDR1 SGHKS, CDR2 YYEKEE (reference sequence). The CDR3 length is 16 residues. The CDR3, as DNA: TGTGCCAGCAGCCCGGGACTAGCGGGAGGGCCGGAGACCCAGTACTTC. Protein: CASSPGLAGGPETQYF.

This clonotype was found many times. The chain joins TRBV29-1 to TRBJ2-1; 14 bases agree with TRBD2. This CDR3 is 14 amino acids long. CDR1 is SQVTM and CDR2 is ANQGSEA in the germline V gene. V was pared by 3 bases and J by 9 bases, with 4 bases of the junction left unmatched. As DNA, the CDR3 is TGCAGCGTTGAGACTAGCGGGAGGGCCACTGAGCAGTTCTTC. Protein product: CSVETSGRATEQFF.

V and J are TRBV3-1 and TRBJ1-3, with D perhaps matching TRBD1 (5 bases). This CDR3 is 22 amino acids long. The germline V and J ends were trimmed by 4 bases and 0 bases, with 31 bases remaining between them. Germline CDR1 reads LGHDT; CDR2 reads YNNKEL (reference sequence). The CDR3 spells CASSLRSLSGTHHEGSGNTIYF. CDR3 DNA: TGTGCCAGCAGCCTACGAAGCTTGTCCGGGACTCACCATGAGGGCTCTGGAAACACCATATATTTT.

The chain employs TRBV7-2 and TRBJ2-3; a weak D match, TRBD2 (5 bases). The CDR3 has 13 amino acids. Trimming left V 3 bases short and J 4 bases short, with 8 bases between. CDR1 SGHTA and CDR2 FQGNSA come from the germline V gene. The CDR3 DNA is TGTGCCAGCAGCTTTTGGGGAGCAGATACGCAGTATTTT. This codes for CASSFWGADTQYF.

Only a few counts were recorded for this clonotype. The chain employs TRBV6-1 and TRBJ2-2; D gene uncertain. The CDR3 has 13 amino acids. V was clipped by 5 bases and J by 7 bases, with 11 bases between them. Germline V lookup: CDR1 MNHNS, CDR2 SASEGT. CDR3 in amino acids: CASSIRHGGELFF. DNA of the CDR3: TGTGCCAGCAGTATCCGACACGGCGGGGAGCTGTTTTTT.

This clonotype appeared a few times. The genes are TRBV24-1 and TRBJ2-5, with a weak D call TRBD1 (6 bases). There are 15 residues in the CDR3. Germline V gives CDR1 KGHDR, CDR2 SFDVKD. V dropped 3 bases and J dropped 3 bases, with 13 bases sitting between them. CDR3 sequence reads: CATSDPRRTEETQYF. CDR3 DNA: TGTGCCACCAGTGATCCAAGGAGGACAGAAGAGACCCAGTACTTC.

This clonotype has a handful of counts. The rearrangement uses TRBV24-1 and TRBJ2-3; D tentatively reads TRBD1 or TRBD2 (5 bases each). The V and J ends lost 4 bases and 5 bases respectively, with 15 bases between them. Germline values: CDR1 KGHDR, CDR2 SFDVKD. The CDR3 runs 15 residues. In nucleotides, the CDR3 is TGTGCCACCAGTGACTCTAGGGACGTGGGAGATACGCAGTATTTT. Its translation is CATSDSRDVGDTQYF.

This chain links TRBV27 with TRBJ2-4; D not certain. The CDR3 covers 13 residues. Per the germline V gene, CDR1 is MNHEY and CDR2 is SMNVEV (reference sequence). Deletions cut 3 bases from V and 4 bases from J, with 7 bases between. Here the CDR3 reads CASSFGQKNIQYF. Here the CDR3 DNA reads TGTGCCAGCAGTTTCGGCCAGAAAAACATTCAGTACTTC.

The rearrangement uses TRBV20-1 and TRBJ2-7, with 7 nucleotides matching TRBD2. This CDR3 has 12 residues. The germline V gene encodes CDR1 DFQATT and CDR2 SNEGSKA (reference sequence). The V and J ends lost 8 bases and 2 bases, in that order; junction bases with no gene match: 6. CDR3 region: CSIPGTTYEQYF. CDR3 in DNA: TGCAGTATTCCCGGGACTACCTACGAGCAGTACTTC.

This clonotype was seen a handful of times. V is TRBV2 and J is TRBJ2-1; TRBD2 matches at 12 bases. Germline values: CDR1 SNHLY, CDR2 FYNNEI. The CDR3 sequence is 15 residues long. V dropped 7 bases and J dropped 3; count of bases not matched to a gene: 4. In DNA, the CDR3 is TGTGCCAGCACAATGACTAGCGGGAGCTACAATGAGCAGTTCTTC. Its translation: CASTMTSGSYNEQFF.

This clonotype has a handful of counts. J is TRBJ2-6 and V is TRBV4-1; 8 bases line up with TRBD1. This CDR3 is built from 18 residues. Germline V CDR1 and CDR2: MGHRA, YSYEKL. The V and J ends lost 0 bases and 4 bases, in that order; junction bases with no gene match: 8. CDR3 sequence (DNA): TGCGCCAGCAGCCAAGATAGAGGACAGGGATGGGGGGCCAACGTCCTGACTTTC. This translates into CASSQDRGQGWGANVLTF.

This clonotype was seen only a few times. CDR3 sequence: CASSPDRDAQYF. In DNA form, the CDR3 reads TGCGCCAGCAGCCCAGACAGGGATGCTCAGTACTTC. The chain couples TRBV5-1 to TRBJ2-5; 7 positions match TRBD1. This CDR3 spans 12 amino acids. In germline, CDR1 is SGHRS, CDR2 YFSETQ. J was trimmed by 11 bases and V by 4 bases; bases with no gene match: 8.

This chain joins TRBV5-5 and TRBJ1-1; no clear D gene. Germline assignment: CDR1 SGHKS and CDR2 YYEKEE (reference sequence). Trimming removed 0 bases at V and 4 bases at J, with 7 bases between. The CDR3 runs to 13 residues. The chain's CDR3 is CASSLGWITEAFF. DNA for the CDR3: TGTGCCAGCAGCTTGGGGTGGATCACTGAAGCTTTCTTT.

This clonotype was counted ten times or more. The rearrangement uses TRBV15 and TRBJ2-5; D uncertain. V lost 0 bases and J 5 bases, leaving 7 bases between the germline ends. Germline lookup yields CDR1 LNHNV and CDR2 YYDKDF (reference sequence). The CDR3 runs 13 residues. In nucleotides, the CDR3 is TGTGCCACCAGCAGAGATCGAAAGGAGACCCAGTACTTC. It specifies CATSRDRKETQYF.

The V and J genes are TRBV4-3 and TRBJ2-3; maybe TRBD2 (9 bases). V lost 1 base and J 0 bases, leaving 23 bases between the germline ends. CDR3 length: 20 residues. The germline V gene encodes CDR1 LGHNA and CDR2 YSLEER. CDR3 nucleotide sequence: TGCGCCAGCAGCCAAGGGGCAGGGGGCGCGGGACTAGCTAGCACAGATACGCAGTATTTT. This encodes CASSQGAGGAGLASTDTQYF.

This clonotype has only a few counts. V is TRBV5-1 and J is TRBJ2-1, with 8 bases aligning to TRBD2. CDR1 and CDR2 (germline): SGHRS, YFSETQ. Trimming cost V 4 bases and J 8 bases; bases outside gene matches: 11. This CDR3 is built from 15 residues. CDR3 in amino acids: CASSPLAEALYEQFF. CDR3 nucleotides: TGCGCCAGCAGCCCACTAGCGGAGGCCTTATATGAGCAGTTCTTC.

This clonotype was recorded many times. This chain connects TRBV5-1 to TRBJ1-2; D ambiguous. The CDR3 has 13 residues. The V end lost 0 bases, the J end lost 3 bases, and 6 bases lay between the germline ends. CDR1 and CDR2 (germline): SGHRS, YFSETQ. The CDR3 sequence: CASSLVADYGYTF. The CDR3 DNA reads TGCGCCAGCAGCTTGGTGGCAGACTATGGCTACACCTTC.

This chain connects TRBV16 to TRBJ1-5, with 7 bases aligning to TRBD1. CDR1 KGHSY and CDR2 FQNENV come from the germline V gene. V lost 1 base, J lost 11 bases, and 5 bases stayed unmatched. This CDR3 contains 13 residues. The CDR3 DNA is TGTGCCAGCAGCCAATTTCGACAGGGAGCCCAGCATTTT. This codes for CASSQFRQGAQHF.

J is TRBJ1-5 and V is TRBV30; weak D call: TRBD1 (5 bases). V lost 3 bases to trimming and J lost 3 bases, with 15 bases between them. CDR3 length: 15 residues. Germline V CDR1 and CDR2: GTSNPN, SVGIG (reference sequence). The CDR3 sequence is CAWSAGTNNNQPQHF. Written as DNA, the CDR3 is TGTGCCTGGAGCGCCGGGACTAATAACAATCAGCCCCAGCATTTT. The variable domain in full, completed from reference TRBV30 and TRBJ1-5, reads SQTIHQWPATLVQPVGSPLSLECTVEGTSNPNLYWYRQAAGRGLQLLFYSVGIGQISSEVPQNLSASRPQDRQFILSSKKLLLSDSGFYLCAWSAGTNNNQPQHFGDGTRLSIL.

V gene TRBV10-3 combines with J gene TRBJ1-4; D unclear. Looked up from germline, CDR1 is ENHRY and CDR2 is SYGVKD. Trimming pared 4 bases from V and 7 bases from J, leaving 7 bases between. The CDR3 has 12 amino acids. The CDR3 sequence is CAISARGEKLFF. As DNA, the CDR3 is TGTGCCATCAGTGCCCGTGGTGAAAAACTGTTTTTT.

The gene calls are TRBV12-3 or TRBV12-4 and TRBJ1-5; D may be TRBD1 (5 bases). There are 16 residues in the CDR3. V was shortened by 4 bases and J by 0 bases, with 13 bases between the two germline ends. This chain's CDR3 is CASSSPGGGSNQPQHF. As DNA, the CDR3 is TGTGCCAGCAGTTCCCCTGGGGGGGGTAGCAATCAGCCCCAGCATTTT.

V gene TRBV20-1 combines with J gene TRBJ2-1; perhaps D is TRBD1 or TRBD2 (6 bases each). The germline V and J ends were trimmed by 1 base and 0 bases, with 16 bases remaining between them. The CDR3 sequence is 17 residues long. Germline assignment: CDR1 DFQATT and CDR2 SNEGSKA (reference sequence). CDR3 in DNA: TGCAGTGCTAGAGCCAGAAGGGGGGTGTTCTCCTACAATGAGCAGTTCTTC. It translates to CSARARRGVFSYNEQFF.

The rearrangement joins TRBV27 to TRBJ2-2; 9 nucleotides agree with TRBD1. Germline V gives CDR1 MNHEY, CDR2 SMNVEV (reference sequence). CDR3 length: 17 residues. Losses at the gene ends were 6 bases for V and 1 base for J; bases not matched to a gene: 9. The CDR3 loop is CASRGTDRGLNTGELFF. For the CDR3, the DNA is TGTGCCAGCAGGGGGACGGACAGGGGATTGAACACCGGGGAGCTGTTTTTT.

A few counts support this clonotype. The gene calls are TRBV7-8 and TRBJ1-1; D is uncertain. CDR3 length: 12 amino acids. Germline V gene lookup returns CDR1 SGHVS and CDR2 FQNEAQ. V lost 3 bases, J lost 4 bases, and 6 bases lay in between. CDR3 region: CASSLKSTEAFF. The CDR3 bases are TGTGCCAGCAGCTTGAAGAGCACTGAAGCTTTCTTT. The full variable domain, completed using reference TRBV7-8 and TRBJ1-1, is GAGVSQSPRYKVAKRGQDVALRCDPISGHVSLFWYQQALGQGPEFLTYFQNEAQLDKSGLPSDRFFAERPEGSVSTLKIQRTQQEDSAVYLCASSLKSTEAFFGQGTRLTVV.

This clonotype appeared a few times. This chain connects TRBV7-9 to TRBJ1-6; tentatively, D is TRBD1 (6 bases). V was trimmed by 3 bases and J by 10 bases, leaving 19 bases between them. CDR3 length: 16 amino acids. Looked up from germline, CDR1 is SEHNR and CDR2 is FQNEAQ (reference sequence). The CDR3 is CASSFNRDLGGSPLHF. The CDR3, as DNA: TGTGCCAGCAGCTTTAACAGGGATCTGGGTGGATCACCCCTCCACTTT.

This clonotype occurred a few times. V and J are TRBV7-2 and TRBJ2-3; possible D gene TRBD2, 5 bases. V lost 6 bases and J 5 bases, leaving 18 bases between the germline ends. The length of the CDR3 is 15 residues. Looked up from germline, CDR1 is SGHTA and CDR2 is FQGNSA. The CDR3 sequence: CASSLAALREDTQYF. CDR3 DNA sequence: TGTGCCAGCAGTTTGGCGGCGTTACGGGAAGATACGCAGTATTTT. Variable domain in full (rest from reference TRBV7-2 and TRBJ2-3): GAGVSQSPSNKVTEKGKDVELRCDPISGHTALYWYRQSLGQGLEFLIYFQGNSAPDKSGLPSDRFSAERTGGSVSTLTIQRTQQEDSAVYLCASSLAALREDTQYFGPGTRLTVL.

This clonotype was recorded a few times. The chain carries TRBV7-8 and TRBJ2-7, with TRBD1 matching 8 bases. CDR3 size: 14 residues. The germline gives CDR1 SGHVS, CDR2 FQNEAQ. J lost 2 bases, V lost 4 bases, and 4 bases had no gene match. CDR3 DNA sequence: TGTGCCAGCAGCTCGGGACAGGTGACCTACGAGCAGTACTTC. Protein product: CASSSGQVTYEQYF.

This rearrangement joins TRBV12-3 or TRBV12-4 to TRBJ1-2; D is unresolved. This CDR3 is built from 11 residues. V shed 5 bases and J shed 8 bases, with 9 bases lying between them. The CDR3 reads CASSLRQGYTF. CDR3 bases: TGTGCCAGCAGTCTGCGCCAGGGCTACACCTTC.